Listed here are 6 T cell receptor beta chains from one sample, sequenced in a study of T cells in Graves' hyperthyroidism and ophthalmopathy. The CDR3 regions of TCR beta were amplified from RNA transcripts. HTBI primers were employed in a first-round RT-PCR of the TCR CDR3. In TCRdb, the multiplex PCR reads were re-called with MiXCR into one record per CDR3 protein. The sample has fewer than 750,000 distinct CDR3 sequences, approximately 15% seen once. Source material: blood. These receptors originate from a woman in her thirties or forties with Graves' ophthalmopathy.

This clonotype was counted a few times. Possible read error: a much larger clone is one base away. The chain couples TRBV7-3 to TRBJ2-2; D may be TRBD1 (5 bases). Between the trimmed V and J ends, which lost 5 bases and 1 base, there was a span of 8 bases. CDR1 and CDR2 (germline): SGHTA, FQGTGA. CDR3 size: 14 residues. The DNA for the CDR3 is TGTGCCAGCAGCCAGACAGTGAACACCGGGGAGCTGTTTTTT. The encoded protein is CASSQTVNTGELFF.

The chain has TRBV27 and TRBJ2-5, with D possibly being TRBD1 (6 bases). With 2 bases removed from V and 5 bases from J, the gap between germline ends came to 12 bases. The CDR3 runs 14 residues. Per germline, CDR1 MNHEY and CDR2 SMNVEV (reference sequence). The CDR3 protein is CASSLRQGTETQYF. The CDR3 nucleotides read TGTGCCAGCAGTTTACGGCAGGGGACGGAGACCCAGTACTTC.

This clonotype was detected ten times or more. The chain recombines TRBV29-1 with TRBJ1-5; D gene uncertain. Germline CDR1 reads SQVTM; CDR2 reads ANQGSEA. The germline V and J ends were trimmed by 4 bases and 2 bases, with 9 bases remaining between them. This CDR3 is 13 amino acids long. CDR3 in amino acids: CSVAGGGNQPQHF. The CDR3 DNA reads as TGCAGCGTTGCCGGCGGGGGCAATCAGCCCCAGCATTTT. Combining the CDR3 with reference TRBV29-1 and TRBJ1-5 gives the whole variable domain SAVISQKPSRDICQRGTSLTIQCQVDSQVTMMFWYRQQPGQSLTLIATANQGSEATYESGFVIDKFPISRPNLTFSTLTVSNMSPEDSSIYLCSVAGGGNQPQHFGDGTRLSIL.

The table lists this clonotype with a few counts. This CDR3 reads CASSYSRGSPYEQYF. In DNA, the CDR3 is TGTGCCAGCAGTTACTCCCGCGGGAGCCCCTACGAGCAGTACTTC. This chain uses TRBV6-5 with TRBJ2-7, with 7 bases lining up with TRBD2. J gave up 2 bases and V 0 bases, and 4 bases lay outside the gene matches. The CDR3 totals 15 residues. From germline, CDR1 is MNHEY and CDR2 SVGAGI.

There are a few counts of this clonotype. The chain employs TRBV9 and TRBJ2-5; 7 bases fit TRBD2. J gave up 1 base and V 4 bases, and 7 bases lay outside the gene matches. Germline CDR1 SGDLS, CDR2 YYNGEE. This CDR3 is built from 15 residues. CDR3 bases: TGTGCCAGCAGCCCGGGACGCGGGGGCCAAGAGACCCAGTACTTC. It encodes CASSPGRGGQETQYF.

This clonotype has a count of ten or more. The chain couples TRBV4-2 to TRBJ2-2, with 8 positions matching TRBD2. After removal of 3 bases from V and 4 bases from J, the junction contained 7 bases not matched to a gene. CDR1 is LGHNA, CDR2 YNFKEQ, per germline. The CDR3 spans 16 residues. The CDR3 here is CASSQGAGEPTGELFF. CDR3 DNA sequence: TGTGCCAGCAGCCAGGGAGCGGGAGAGCCCACCGGGGAGCTGTTTTTT.